The rows below give T cell receptor beta chains drawn from one sample of a study of identical twins. One entry per CDR3 protein results from TCRdb running MiXCR on the 5' RACE reads. The table records approximately 590,000 distinct CDR3 sequences, 9% to 10% of them present only once. Another study also made use of these data, one on yellow fever vaccine responses in identical twins.

The sample taken for sequencing was PBMCs. All receptors derive from a woman under 30 in good health. The CDR3 runs from the conserved cysteine through the conserved F or W. A D gene is named only where the DNA matches it firmly. The size entry is marked missing in some rows and otherwise reads once, few, many or a size class.

TRBV18,TRBJ2-1,.,few,TGTGCCAGCTCACCCGCCCCCCTAGGAAACAATGAGCAGTTCTTC,CASSPAPLGNNEQFF
TRBV6-5,TRBJ1-1,.,.,TGTGCCAGCAGAAGCGTTGAAGCTTTCTTT,CASRSVEAFF
TRBV3-1,TRBJ2-1,TRBD2,.,TGTGCCAGCAGCCAAGTCCTAGCGGGTGGTCCCGATGAGCAGTTCTTC,CASSQVLAGGPDEQFF
TRBV29-1,TRBJ1-2,.,.,TGCAGCGTTGTAATCGGGCAGGCCTACTATGGCTACACCTTC,CSVVIGQAYYGYTF
TRBV4-3,TRBJ2-2,.,many,TGCGCCAGCAGCCAAGATACGGTGAACACCGGGGAGCTGTTTTTT,CASSQDTVNTGELFF
TRBV6-5,TRBJ1-2,TRBD1,.,TGTGCCAGCAGTTTACAGGGGGCGACTAGCTACACCTTC,CASSLQGATSYTF
TRBV10-2,TRBJ2-3,.,few,TGCGCCAGCACATGGAGCGGGACAGATACGCAGTATTTT,CASTWSGTDTQYF
TRBV7-9,TRBJ2-2,TRBD2,.,TGTGCCAGCAGCCCAGCGGGACTAGCGGTCGGGGAGCTGTTTTTT,CASSPAGLAVGELFF
TRBV12-3/TRBV12-4,TRBJ1-6,TRBD1,many,TGTGCCAGCAGCCTGACAGGGGTTCATTCACCCCTCCACTTT,CASSLTGVHSPLHF
TRBV3-1,TRBJ2-7,TRBD2,few,TGTGCCAGCAGCCAAGTGCTTCTAGCGGGGAGGGGCGAGCAGTACTTC,CASSQVLLAGRGEQYF
TRBV7-9,TRBJ2-3,.,few,TGTGCCAGCAGCCGAAGCATGGGGGGCACAGATACGCAGTATTTT,CASSRSMGGTDTQYF
TRBV6-1,TRBJ2-7,.,few,TGTGCCAGCAGGGTAACTGGTGGGCGATCCTACGAGCAGTACTTC,CASRVTGGRSYEQYF
TRBV5-5,TRBJ2-5,TRBD1,.,TGTGCCAGCAGCACCCACCGGGACAGGCCTGAGGAGACCCAGTACTTC,CASSTHRDRPEETQYF
TRBV7-9,TRBJ2-1,TRBD2,few,TGTGCCAGCAGCTTTGGCGGGGGGGCCAATGAGCAGTTCTTC,CASSFGGGANEQFF
TRBV15,TRBJ2-1,TRBD2,many,TGTGCCACCAGCAGAGATTCGGGACTAGCGGGGGGCCAGTTCTTC,CATSRDSGLAGGQFF
TRBV20-1,TRBJ2-1,.,.,TGCAGTGCTAGGTCTAGATATGAGCAGTTCTTC,CSARSRYEQFF
TRBV18,TRBJ2-7,TRBD2,few,TGTGCCAGCTCACCCCGGGAGGGTCACGGCGAGCAGTACTTC,CASSPREGHGEQYF
TRBV29-1,TRBJ2-3,TRBD2,many,TGCAGCGTTGAAGAGGGACTAGTTTCGTGGACAGATACGCAGTATTTT,CSVEEGLVSWTDTQYF
TRBV25-1,TRBJ2-3,.,many,TGTGCCAGCAGTGATTCCGTGACAGGTTCTCCTAGCACAGATACGCAGTATTTT,CASSDSVTGSPSTDTQYF
TRBV12-3/TRBV12-4,TRBJ1-1,TRBD1,many,TGTGCCAGCAGTTTAGACCAGGGGGCGAACACTGAAGCTTTCTTT,CASSLDQGANTEAFF
TRBV7-8,TRBJ2-1,TRBD2,.,TGTGCCAGCACTTTAGCGGGAGTTACCTACAATGAGCAGTTCTTC,CASTLAGVTYNEQFF
TRBV5-1,TRBJ2-5,.,.,TGCGCCAGCAGCTTGCAGGGGTACCAAGAGACCCAGTACTTC,CASSLQGYQETQYF
TRBV29-1,TRBJ1-2,.,many,TGCAGCGTTGTGGGGGACCGCAACTATGGCTACACCTTC,CSVVGDRNYGYTF
TRBV12-3/TRBV12-4,TRBJ1-1,.,.,TGTGCCAGCAGTTACGCCGCCCGGGTCACTGAAGCTTTCTTT,CASSYAARVTEAFF
TRBV4-2,TRBJ2-7,.,many,TGTGCCAGCAGCCAAGAACGAGGAGGGATCTTCTCCTACGAGCAGTACTTC,CASSQERGGIFSYEQYF
TRBV7-2,TRBJ2-7,TRBD2,.,TGTGCCAGCAGGGCCAGCGGGGGCTACGAGCAGTACTTC,CASRASGGYEQYF
TRBV6-2/TRBV6-3,TRBJ2-2,.,many,TGTGCCAGCAGCCACTATGAGTCCGGGGAGCTGTTTTTT,CASSHYESGELFF
TRBV12-3/TRBV12-4,TRBJ1-5,.,many,TGTGCCAGCAGTTTAGTGGCGGGGGGAATCGAGCCCCAGCATTTT,CASSLVAGGIEPQHF
TRBV5-1,TRBJ2-1,.,.,TGCGCCAGCAGCTTGAGGGCCCCCACAGATGAGCAGTTCTTC,CASSLRAPTDEQFF
TRBV2,TRBJ2-7,.,few,TGTGCCAGCAGTGAGGGACAACCACCCTACGAGCAGTACTTC,CASSEGQPPYEQYF
TRBV2,TRBJ2-1,.,many,TGTGCCAGCGGGTGGGACGGGGGTGCCTACAATGAGCAGTTCTTC,CASGWDGGAYNEQFF
TRBV9,TRBJ2-7,.,few,TGTGCCAGCAGCGTAGCGGGGGCGGCGAACGAGCAGTACTTC,CASSVAGAANEQYF
TRBV18,TRBJ1-5,.,.,TGTGCCAGCTCACCCCCGGGCGGGAGCCAGCCCCAGCATTTT,CASSPPGGSQPQHF
TRBV7-9,TRBJ2-5,.,.,TGTGCCAGCAGTCCTGGAGTAATAAAGGAAGAGACCCAGTACTTC,CASSPGVIKEETQYF
TRBV4-2,TRBJ2-2,.,few,TGTGCCAGCAGCGGCAGGGGAGGGATTGGCGGGGAGCTGTTTTTT,CASSGRGGIGGELFF
TRBV14,TRBJ2-7,.,.,TGTGCCAGCAGCCCCCGGCAGGGTTACAACGAGCAGTACTTC,CASSPRQGYNEQYF
TRBV6-2/TRBV6-3,TRBJ2-3,.,few,TGTGCCAGCACGGGAAACACAGATACGCAGTATTTT,CASTGNTDTQYF